The present TCR beta chain was sequenced within a study of T cells in Graves' hyperthyroidism and ophthalmopathy. About this clonotype itself: Its antigen is not known.

Diagnoses rested on clinical symptoms, serum thyroxine and TRAb, thyroid ultrasound and orbital computed tomography. Study-wide findings and caveats: The majority of expanded thyroid clonotypes above 0.001 also appeared in blood.

Per germline, CDR1 DFQATT and CDR2 SNEGSKA (reference sequence). Losses at the gene ends were 8 bases for V and 0 bases for J; bases not matched to a gene: 12. This CDR3 is built from 16 residues. The source material, RNA transcripts, was used to amplify TCR beta CDR3 regions. Primed by the HTBI set, a first-round RT-PCR was run on the TCR CDR3. TCRdb analysed the multiplex PCR reads with MiXCR anew, one entry per CDR3 protein. The table lists fewer than 800,000 distinct CDR3 sequences, around 17% of them singletons. Input material: blood. This chain uses TRBV20-1 with TRBJ2-1, with 8 nucleotides matching TRBD2. This TCR was sampled from a man between 18 and 29 years old with Graves' hyperthyroidism. In DNA form, the CDR3 reads TGCAGTCCGAGGGAGGGTAGCGGGGCCTCCTACAATGAGCAGTTCTTC. Protein: CSPREGSGASYNEQFF.